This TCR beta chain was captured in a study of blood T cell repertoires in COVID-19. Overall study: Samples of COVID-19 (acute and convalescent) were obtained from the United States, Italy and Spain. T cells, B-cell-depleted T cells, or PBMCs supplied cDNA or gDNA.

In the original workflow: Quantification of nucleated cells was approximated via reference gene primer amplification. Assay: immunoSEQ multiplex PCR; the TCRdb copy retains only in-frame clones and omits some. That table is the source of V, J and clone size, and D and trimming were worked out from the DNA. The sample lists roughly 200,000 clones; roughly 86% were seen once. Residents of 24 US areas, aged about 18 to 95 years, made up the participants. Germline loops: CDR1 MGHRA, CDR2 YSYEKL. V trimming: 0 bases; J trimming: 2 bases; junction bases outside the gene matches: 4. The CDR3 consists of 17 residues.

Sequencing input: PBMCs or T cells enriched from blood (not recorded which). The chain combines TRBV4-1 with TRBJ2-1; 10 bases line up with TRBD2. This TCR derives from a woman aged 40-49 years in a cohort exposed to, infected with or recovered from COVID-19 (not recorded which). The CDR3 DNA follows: TGCGCCAGCAGCCAAGACCCCCTAGCGGGAGCCTACAATGAGCAGTTCTTC. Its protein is CASSQDPLAGAYNEQFF.